This T cell receptor beta chain emerged from a study of T cell changes during pregnancy in multiple sclerosis. The J segment lost 1 base and the V segment lost 1 base, leaving 7 bases of the junction unmatched. This CDR3 region has 17 residues. Per germline, CDR1 LGHNA and CDR2 YSLEER. Produced via immunoSEQ multiplex PCR; TCRdb's table is partial and in-frame only. The table shows 64,000 or so clones, with over 80% occurring only once. The sample here was peripheral blood, taken in the first trimester of pregnancy. The sequence was obtained from a female donor with multiple sclerosis, enrolled in a pregnancy study. The chain combines TRBV4-3 with TRBJ2-1, with TRBD2 matching 7 bases. The CDR3 region is CASSQAVLAVSYNEQFF. For the CDR3, the DNA is TGCGCCAGCAGCCAAGCCGTCCTAGCGGTTTCCTACAATGAGCAGTTCTTC.